This T cell receptor beta chain was identified in a study of blood T cells in healthy people across ages. Overall study results and limits: PBMCs went unsorted, and a conclusive naive versus antigen-experienced comparison was therefore prevented.

The V segment lost 5 bases and the J segment 13 bases; nucleotides outside the gene matches: 18. The germline V gene has CDR1 SGHTA and CDR2 FQGNSA. This CDR3 is built from 16 residues. Note on this clonotype: Its cognate antigen is unknown.

A sample-barcoded 5' primer and a J-beta primer mix were used in a second PCR of roughly 7 to 11 cycles. TCRdb ran MiXCR on the 5' RACE reads and lists one entry per CDR3 protein. This sample has about 1,600,000 distinct CDR3 sequences, with around 39% found just once. No fewer than 6 million PBMCs went into each sample. The receptor comes from a woman between 18 and 29 years old in good health. The sample taken for sequencing was blood. V and J are TRBV7-2 and TRBJ2-4; 9 nucleotides align to TRBD1. The CDR3 spells CASSGTGTGNIYGQYF. The CDR3 DNA reads as TGTGCCAGCAGCGGCACCGGGACAGGGAACATCTACGGGCAGTACTTC.